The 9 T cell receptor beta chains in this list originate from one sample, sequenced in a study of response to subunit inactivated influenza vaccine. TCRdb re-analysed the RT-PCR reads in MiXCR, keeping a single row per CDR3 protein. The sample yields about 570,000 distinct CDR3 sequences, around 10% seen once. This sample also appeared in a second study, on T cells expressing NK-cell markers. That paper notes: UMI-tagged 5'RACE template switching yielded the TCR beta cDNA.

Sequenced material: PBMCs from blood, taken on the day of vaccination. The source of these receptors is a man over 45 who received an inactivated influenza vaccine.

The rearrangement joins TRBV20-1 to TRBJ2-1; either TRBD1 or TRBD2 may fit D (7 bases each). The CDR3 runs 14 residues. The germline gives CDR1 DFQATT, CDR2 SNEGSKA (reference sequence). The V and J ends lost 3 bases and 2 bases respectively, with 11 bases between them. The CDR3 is CSASSGGAYNEQFF. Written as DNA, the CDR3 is TGCAGTGCTAGTTCAGGGGGGGCCTACAATGAGCAGTTCTTC.

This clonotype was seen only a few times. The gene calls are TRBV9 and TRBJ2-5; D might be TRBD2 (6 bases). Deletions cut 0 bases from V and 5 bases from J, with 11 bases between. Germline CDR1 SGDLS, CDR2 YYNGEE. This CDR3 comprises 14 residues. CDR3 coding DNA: TGTGCCAGCAGCGTAGCAGGAGGGTGGGAGACCCAGTACTTC. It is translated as CASSVAGGWETQYF. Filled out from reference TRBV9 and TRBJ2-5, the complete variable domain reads DSGVTQTPKHLITATGQRVTLRCSPRSGDLSVYWYQQSLDQGLQFLIQYYNGEERAKGNILERFSAQQFPDLHSELNLSSLELGDSALYFCASSVAGGWETQYFGPGTRLLVL.

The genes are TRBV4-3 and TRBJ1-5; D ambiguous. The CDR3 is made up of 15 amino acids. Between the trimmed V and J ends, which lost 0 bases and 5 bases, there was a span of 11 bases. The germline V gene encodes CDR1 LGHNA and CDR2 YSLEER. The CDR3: CASSQERLRDQPQHF. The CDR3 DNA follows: TGCGCCAGCAGCCAAGAACGGTTACGGGATCAGCCCCAGCATTTT.

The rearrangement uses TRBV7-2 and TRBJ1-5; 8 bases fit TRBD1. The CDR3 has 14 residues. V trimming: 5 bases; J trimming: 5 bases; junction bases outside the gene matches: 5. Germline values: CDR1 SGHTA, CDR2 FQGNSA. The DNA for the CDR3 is TGTGCCAGCAGCATAACAGGGGGGGATCAGCCCCAGCATTTT. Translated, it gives CASSITGGDQPQHF.

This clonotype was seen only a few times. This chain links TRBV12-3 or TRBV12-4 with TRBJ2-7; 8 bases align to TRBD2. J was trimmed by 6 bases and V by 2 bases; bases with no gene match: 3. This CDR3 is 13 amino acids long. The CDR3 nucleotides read TGTGCCAGCAGTTTAATGGCGGGGGGCGAGCAGTACTTC. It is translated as CASSLMAGGEQYF.

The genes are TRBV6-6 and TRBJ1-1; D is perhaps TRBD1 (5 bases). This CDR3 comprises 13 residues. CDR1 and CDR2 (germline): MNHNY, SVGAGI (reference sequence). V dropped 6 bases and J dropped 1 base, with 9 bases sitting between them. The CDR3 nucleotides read TGTGCCAGCAGCATGGACACGAACACTGAAGCTTTCTTT. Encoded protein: CASSMDTNTEAFF.

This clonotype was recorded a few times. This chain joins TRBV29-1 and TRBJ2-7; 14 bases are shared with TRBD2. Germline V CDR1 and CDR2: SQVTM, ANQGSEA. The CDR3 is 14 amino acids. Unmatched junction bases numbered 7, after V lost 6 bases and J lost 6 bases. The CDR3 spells CSVVTSGRALEQYF. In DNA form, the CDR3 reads TGCAGCGTCGTGACTAGCGGGAGGGCCCTCGAGCAGTACTTC.

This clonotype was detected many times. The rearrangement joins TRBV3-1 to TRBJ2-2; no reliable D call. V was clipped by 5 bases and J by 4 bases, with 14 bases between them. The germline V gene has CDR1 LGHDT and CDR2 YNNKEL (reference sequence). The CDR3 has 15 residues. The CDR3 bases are TGTGCCAGCAGCTCTCGTGTGGGGATCACCGGGGAGCTGTTTTTT. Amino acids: CASSSRVGITGELFF.

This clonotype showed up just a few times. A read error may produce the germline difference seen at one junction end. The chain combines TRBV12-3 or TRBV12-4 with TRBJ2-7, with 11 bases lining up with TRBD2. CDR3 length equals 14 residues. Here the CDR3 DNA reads TGTGCCAGCAGTGTAGCGGGAGGGCCTTACGAGCAGTACTTC. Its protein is CASSVAGGPYEQYF.